The sequence of this TCR beta chain was determined in a study of OX40 agonist ivuxolimab in advanced cancers. Regarding the research as a whole: Ivuxolimab, which targeted the costimulatory receptor OX40 (CD134), was an agonistic, fully human IgG2 monoclonal antibody. Peripheral TCRbeta sequencing was intended to test whether TCR sequence diversity was altered and clonal T-cell expansion was caused by ivuxolimab. Partial responses were achieved by three dose-escalation patients, of whom one had hepatocellular carcinoma and two had cutaneous melanoma. Intravenous ivuxolimab was administered to patients every 2 weeks at six dose levels: 0.01, 0.1, 0.3, 1.5, 3 and 10 mg/kg. In the dose-escalation cohort, around four fifths of patients were male, and the mean age was 60 years with a range of roughly 23 to 79. The monotherapy dose-escalation portion (N = 52 patients) of the phase I ivuxolimab trial is reported in the paper. Of the roughly 52 patients in dose escalation, approximately 20 had hepatocellular carcinoma, about 15 had melanoma, 9 had renal cell carcinoma and 9 had head and neck cancer. Patients were allowed to have had prior anti-PD-1, anti-PD-L1 or anti-CTLA-4 therapy, and 30% to 50% of the dose-escalation patients had previously received checkpoint inhibitors.

CDR1 and CDR2 are drawn from the germline V gene: SGHRS, YFSETQ. From cysteine to phenylalanine, the CDR3 is 16 amino acids long. The retained sequence is limited to the CDR3, 48 bases, with the frame set at the first base. Compared with germline, V lacks 5 bases and J lacks 5 bases; bases without a gene match: 11. To sequence the TCRbeta CDR3 region, genomic DNA was isolated from the sorted cells. The immunoSEQ Assay was used to sequence the TCRbeta CDR3 regions. In TCRdb, the immuneACCESS table is reduced to in-frame sequences with V and J assigned. These tables do not hold every clone; where another copy was compared, an unresolved V gene accounts for under half, and the others remain unexplained. In this sample the table shows about 98,000 clones, around 85% of which occur a single time. Approximately 0.5% of the sample is taken by the ten largest. Patients with a history of autoimmune disease or receiving systemic immunosuppression were excluded from the trial. Peripheral blood for TCR sequencing was collected from all dose cohorts at baseline, on cycle 4 day 1, and on cycle 7 day 1. Samples were obtained from an open-label, multicenter, first-in-human phase I dose-escalation trial of ivuxolimab. The trial enrolled adults with locally advanced or metastatic head and neck squamous cell, hepatocellular, melanoma or renal cell carcinoma. Before TCR sequencing, CD4+ T cells and CD8+ T cells were sorted from peripheral blood as separate populations.

Broader findings and caveats from the paper: Which antigens the clonally expanded peripheral T cells were specific for was not determined. At doses of 0.1 to 3.0 mg/kg, clonal expansion of both CD4+ and CD8+ blood T cells was observed from baseline to week 6. Low levels of normalized T-cell clonal expansion were also shown by some nonresponding patients. In partial responders in the 0.1-3.0 mg/kg groups, normalized peripheral clonal expansion was found to be among the lowest, especially among CD8+ T cells. After ivuxolimab, expanded clones were on average more numerous among CD8+ T cells than among CD4+ T cells.

Worth noting for this clone: Its target antigen remains unknown. No base quality values were provided; no much bigger clone lies one nucleotide off.

The input for sequencing was CD4+ or CD8+ T cells sorted from blood, taken in a trial of the OX40 agonist ivuxolimab. The receptor chain draws on TRBV5-1 and TRBJ1-1, with TRBD1 matching 11 junction bases. The clonotype originates from an adult with an advanced solid tumor such as melanoma, head and neck, liver or kidney cancer. At the DNA level, the sequence is TGCGCCAGCAGAACATCACCGGGACAGGGGGGGACTGAAGCTTTCTTT. The translation is CASRTSPGQGGTEAFF.